This T cell receptor beta chain was observed in a study of blood T cells in healthy people across ages. A second PCR of roughly 7 to 11 cycles used a sample-barcoded 5' primer and a J-beta primer mix. Using its own MiXCR run on the 5' RACE reads, TCRdb lists one record per CDR3 protein. The repertoire has around 710,000 distinct CDR3 sequences, about 42% of them found once; the top ten carry under 25%. Every donor gave ten milliliters of peripheral blood. There were at least 5.5 micrograms of total RNA extracted from every sample. With respect to this clonotype: What it binds is not known.

Study-wide results and limits: Naive T cell percentage strongly correlated with TCR beta diversity.

The CDR3 is 14 residues long. CDR1 and CDR2 (germline): SGHRS, YFSETQ. V shed 3 bases and J shed 1 base, with 10 bases lying between them. This chain joins TRBV5-1 and TRBJ1-1; D perhaps matches TRBD1 (5 bases). Source material: blood. This clonotype was sampled from a woman aged 55-70 years in good health. The CDR3 here is CASSWRGQNTEAFF. The CDR3, as DNA: TGCGCCAGCAGCTGGAGGGGTCAGAACACTGAAGCTTTCTTT.